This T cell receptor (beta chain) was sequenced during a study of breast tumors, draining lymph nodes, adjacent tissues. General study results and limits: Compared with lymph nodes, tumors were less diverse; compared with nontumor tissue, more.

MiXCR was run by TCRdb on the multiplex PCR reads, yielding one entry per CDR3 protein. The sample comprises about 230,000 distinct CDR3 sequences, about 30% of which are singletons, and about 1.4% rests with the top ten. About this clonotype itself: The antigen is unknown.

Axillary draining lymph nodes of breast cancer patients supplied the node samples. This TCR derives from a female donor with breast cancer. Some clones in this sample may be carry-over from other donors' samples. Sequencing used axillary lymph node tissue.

The CDR3 sequence is CATSSPGKGGGEQFF. The CDR3 region has the DNA TGTGCCACCAGCAGTCCAGGGAAGGGTGGGGGTGAGCAGTTCTTC. The genes are TRBV15 and TRBJ2-1; D possibly matches TRBD1 or TRBD2 (5 bases each). This CDR3 is built from 15 residues. V lost 3 bases and J 9 bases, leaving 18 bases between the germline ends. Germline CDR1 LNHNV, CDR2 YYDKDF (reference sequence).